The T cell receptor (beta chain) described here comes from a study of T cells expressing NK-cell markers. Study-wide context: In the group of eight sequenced donors, seven were HCMV-seropositive and one was seronegative. Study outcomes and limitations: Of the CD8+ T cell pool in about 6 donors, roughly 1.0-7.0% was accounted for by dominant NKG2C+ clonotypes.

TCRdb re-called the 5' RACE reads; every CDR3 protein appears as one record, without DNA. Listed are more than 120,000 distinct CDR3 sequences; roughly 12% falls within the top ten. The CDR3 is 14 amino acids. Germline loops: CDR1 MNHNS, CDR2 SASEGT. About this clonotype itself: The antigen is unknown.

Sequencing input: blood T cells: a sorted CD56 or NKG2C T cell subset, CD4+ or CD8+ T cells, or bulk PBMC T cells (not recorded which). The sequence derives from a young man in good health. V and J are TRBV6-1 and TRBJ2-3. The CDR3: CASSRAGAPDTQYF.